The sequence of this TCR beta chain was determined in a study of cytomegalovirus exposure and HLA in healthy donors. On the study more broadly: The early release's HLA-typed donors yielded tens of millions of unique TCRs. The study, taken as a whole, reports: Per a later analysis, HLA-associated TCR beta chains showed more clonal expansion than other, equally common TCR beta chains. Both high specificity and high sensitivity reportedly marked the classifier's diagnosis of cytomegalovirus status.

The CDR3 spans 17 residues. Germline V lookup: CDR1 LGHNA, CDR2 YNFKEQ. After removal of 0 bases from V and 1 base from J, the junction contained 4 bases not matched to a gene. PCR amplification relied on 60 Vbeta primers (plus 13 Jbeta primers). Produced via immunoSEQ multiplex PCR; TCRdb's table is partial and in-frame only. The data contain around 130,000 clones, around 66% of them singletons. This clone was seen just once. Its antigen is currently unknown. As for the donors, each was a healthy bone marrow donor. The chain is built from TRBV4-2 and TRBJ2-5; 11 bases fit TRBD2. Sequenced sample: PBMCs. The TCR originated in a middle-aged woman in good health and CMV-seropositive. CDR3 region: CASSQDGLAGGQETQYF. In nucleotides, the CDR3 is TGTGCCAGCAGCCAAGATGGGCTAGCGGGAGGCCAAGAGACCCAGTACTTC.